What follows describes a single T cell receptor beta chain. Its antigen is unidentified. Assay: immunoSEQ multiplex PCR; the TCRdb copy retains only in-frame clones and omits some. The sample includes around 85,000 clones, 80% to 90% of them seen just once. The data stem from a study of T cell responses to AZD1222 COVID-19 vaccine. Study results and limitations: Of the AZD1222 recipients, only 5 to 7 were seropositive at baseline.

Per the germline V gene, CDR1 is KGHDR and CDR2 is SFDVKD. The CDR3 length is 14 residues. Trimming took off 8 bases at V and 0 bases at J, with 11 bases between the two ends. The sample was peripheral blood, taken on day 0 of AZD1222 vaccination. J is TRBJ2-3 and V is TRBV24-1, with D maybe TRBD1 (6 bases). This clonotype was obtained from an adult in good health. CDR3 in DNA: TGTGCCACCAAAGGGGGTTCTAGCACAGATACGCAGTATTTT. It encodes CATKGGSSTDTQYF.